This T cell receptor (beta chain) originates from a study of blood T cell repertoires in COVID-19. The overall study: There were acute and convalescent COVID-19 samples, and they came from the United States, Italy and Spain. Sources were T cells, B-cell-depleted T cells, or PBMCs; the material itself was cDNA or gDNA.

In germline, CDR1 is SGHTA, CDR2 FQGNSA. The CDR3 is 17 residues long. The V gene end was trimmed by 3 bases and the J gene end by 0 bases; junction bases not matched to a gene: 7. As processed by the authors: Reference gene primers were amplified, and this amplification served to estimate nucleated cell counts. Generated by immunoSEQ multiplex PCR, the TCRdb table keeps only in-frame clones and is missing some. The V and J calls and clone size come from that table; D and trimming were worked out from the DNA. The profile shows 100,000 to 150,000 clones, roughly 82% of them singletons. The specimen sequenced was peripheral blood. V gene TRBV7-2 combines with J gene TRBJ1-5; TRBD1 aligns across 8 bases. The clonotype comes from a human donor in a cohort sampled during active COVID-19. CDR3 nucleotide sequence: TGTGCCAGCAGCTTGCGAGCGGGACAGGATAGCAATCAGCCCCAGCATTTT. The encoded protein is CASSLRAGQDSNQPQHF.